This T cell receptor (beta chain) is from a study of control samples from healthy donors and cancer patients. The CDR3 totals 13 residues. Germline V lookup: CDR1 MDHEN, CDR2 SYDVKM. With 7 bases clipped from V and 3 bases from J, the junction kept 6 bases outside the gene matches. This clone was seen just once. TCRdb keeps only in-frame clones here, not all; method: immunoSEQ multiplex PCR. Of 200,000 or so clones detected, around 90% appear once; the ten largest clones hold over 1.5%. The chain employs TRBV28 and TRBJ2-7; 7 bases fit TRBD1. Sequencing was done on a sample of blood. The sequence was obtained from a man aged 25-45 years in good health. The DNA of the CDR3 is TGTGCCAGCACCAATCGGGACAGCTACGAGCAGTACTTC. Its translation is CASTNRDSYEQYF.